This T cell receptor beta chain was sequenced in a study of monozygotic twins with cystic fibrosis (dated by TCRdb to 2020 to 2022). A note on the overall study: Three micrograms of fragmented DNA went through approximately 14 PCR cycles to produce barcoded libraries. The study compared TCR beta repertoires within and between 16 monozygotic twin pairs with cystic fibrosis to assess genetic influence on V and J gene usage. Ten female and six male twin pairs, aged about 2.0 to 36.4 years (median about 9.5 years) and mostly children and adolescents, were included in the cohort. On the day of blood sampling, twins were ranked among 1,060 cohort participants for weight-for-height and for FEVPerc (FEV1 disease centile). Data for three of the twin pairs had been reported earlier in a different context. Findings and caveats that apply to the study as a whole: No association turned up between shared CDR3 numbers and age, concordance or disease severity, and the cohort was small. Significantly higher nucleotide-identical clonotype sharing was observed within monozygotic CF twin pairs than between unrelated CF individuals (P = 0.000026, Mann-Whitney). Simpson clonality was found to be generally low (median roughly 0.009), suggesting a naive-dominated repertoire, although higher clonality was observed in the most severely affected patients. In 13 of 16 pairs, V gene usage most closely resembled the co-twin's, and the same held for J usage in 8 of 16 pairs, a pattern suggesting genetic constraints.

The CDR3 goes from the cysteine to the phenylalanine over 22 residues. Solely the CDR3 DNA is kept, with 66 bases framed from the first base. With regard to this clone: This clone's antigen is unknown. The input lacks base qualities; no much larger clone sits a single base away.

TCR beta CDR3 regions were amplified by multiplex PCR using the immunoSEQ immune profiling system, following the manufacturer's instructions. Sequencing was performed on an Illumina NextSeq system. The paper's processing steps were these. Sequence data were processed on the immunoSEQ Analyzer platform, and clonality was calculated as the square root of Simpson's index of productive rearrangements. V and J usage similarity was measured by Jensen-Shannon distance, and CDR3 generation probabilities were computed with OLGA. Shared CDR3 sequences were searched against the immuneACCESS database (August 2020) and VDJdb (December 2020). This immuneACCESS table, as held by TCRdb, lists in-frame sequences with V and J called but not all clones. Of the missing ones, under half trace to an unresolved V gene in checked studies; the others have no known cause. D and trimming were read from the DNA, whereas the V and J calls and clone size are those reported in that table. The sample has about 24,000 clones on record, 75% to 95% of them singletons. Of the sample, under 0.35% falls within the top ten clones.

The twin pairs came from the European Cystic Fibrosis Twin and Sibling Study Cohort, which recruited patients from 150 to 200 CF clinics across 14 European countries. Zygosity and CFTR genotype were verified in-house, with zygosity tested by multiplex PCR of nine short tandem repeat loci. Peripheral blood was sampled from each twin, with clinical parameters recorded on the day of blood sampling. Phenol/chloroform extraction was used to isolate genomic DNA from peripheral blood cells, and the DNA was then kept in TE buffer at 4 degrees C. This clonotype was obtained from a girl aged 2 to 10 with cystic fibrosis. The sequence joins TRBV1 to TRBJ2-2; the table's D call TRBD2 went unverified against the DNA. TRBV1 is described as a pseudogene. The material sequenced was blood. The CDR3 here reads CTSSQTSAPGTSGGRITGELFF. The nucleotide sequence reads TGCACCAGCAGCCAAACCTCCGCCCCCGGGACTAGCGGGGGGCGAATTACCGGGGAGCTGTTTTTT.